This T cell receptor beta chain was profiled in a study of cytomegalovirus exposure and HLA in healthy donors. General study findings and limits: It was 164 TCR beta chains that were listed as cytomegalovirus-associated.

The ends were cut back, 1 base at V and 4 bases at J, with 13 bases in the middle. From germline, CDR1 is SGHDN and CDR2 FVKESK. The CDR3 contains 15 residues. Here immunoSEQ multiplex PCR was the method, and the copy in TCRdb shows in-frame clones only, minus some. The repertoire holds tens of thousands of clones, approximately 93% seen once, with under 6.5% in the top ten. Note on this clone: The antigen remains undetermined.

The origin of this receptor is a woman under 30 in good health and CMV-seronegative. Sequences were obtained from PBMCs. The chain joins TRBV14 to TRBJ1-2, with D possibly TRBD1 on 6 matching bases. CDR3 protein: CASSQVQGTRYGYTF. The CDR3 DNA follows: TGTGCCAGCAGCCAAGTACAGGGAACCCGCTATGGCTACACCTTC.